Listed here are 9 T cell receptor beta chains from one sample, sequenced in a study of regulatory T cells in long-lasting Graves disease. Both iRepertoire HTBI primers and Arm-PCR of CDR3 regions were used to build the TCR beta libraries. TCRdb redid the calling of the multiplex PCR reads with MiXCR, one entry per CDR3 protein. This table has 360,000 or so distinct CDR3 sequences, roughly a sixth appearing once. The time point: newly diagnosed GD, antithyroid drugs for less than 3 months. From RNA extracted from PBMCs, the TCR library was made. This sample was shared with a second study, whose subject was T cells in Graves' hyperthyroidism and ophthalmopathy.

The input for sequencing was peripheral blood mononuclear cells (PBMCs), taken at new diagnosis, from a patient treated with antithyroid drugs. All receptors come from a middle-aged man with Graves disease.

This clonotype was recorded many times. The chain carries TRBV10-3 and TRBJ2-5; D unresolved. The germline V gene encodes CDR1 ENHRY and CDR2 SYGVKD. There are 12 residues in the CDR3. Between the trimmed V and J ends, which lost 5 bases and 5 bases, there was a span of 9 bases. The CDR3 coding sequence is TGTGCCATCAGTACTCTCGGGGAGACCCAGTACTTC. It specifies CAISTLGETQYF.

This clonotype was seen more than once but under ten times. One base away lies a much larger clone, so this may be a sequencing read error. The chain has TRBV2 and TRBJ2-7; possibly TRBD1 for D (7 bases). Trimming left V 8 bases short and J 1 base short, with 15 bases between. The CDR3 sequence is 14 residues long. Germline CDR1 reads SNHLY; CDR2 reads FYNNEI. The CDR3 spells CASAEGQLSYEQYF. The CDR3, as DNA: TGTGCCAGCGCGGAGGGACAGCTTTCCTACGAGCAGTACTTC.

This clonotype was seen a few times. The rearrangement uses TRBV4-1 and TRBJ1-4; the match to TRBD1 covers 7 bases. V gave up 1 base and J gave up 4 bases; unmatched junction bases: 12. Germline assignment: CDR1 MGHRA and CDR2 YSYEKL. This CDR3 spans 18 amino acids. CDR3 residues: CASSQGPRGPRINEKLFF. CDR3 DNA sequence: TGCGCCAGCAGCCAAGGGCCGAGGGGGCCTCGGATTAATGAAAAACTGTTTTTT.

A word on this clonotype: A single base separates this from a much larger clone, so it may be a read error. This chain joins TRBV9 and TRBJ1-1; D may be TRBD1 (5 bases). The CDR3 covers 15 residues. Germline assignment: CDR1 SGDLS and CDR2 YYNGEE. Trimming left V 4 bases short and J 6 bases short, with 19 bases between. The CDR3 protein is CASSRRGDANSEAFF. In DNA form, the CDR3 reads TGTGCCAGCAGCCGCCGAGGGGACGCCAATTCTGAAGCTTTCTTT. Full variable domain (missing parts from reference TRBV9 and TRBJ1-1): DSGVTQTPKHLITATGQRVTLRCSPRSGDLSVYWYQQSLDQGLQFLIQYYNGEERAKGNILERFSAQQFPDLHSELNLSSLELGDSALYFCASSRRGDANSEAFFGQGTRLTVV.

This clonotype has at least ten counts. The chain couples TRBV6-2 or TRBV6-3 to TRBJ2-5; 11 nucleotides line up with TRBD1. The length of the CDR3 is 14 residues. Germline CDR1 is MNHEY and CDR2 is SVGEGT. After removal of 5 bases from V and 9 bases from J, the junction contained 8 bases not matched to a gene. CDR3 region: CASSEGTGGRPQYF. CDR3 nucleotide sequence: TGTGCCAGCAGTGAGGGGACAGGGGGGCGTCCCCAGTACTTC.

Many counts were recorded for this clonotype. The chain couples TRBV2 to TRBJ2-1; TRBD2 might be the D (6 bases). V lost 6 bases to trimming and J lost 12 bases, with 15 bases between them. The CDR3 sequence is 12 residues long. In germline, CDR1 is SNHLY, CDR2 FYNNEI. In DNA, the CDR3 is TGTGCCAGCAGGCTAGGGACTCCAGTGCAGTTCTTC. Translating it yields CASRLGTPVQFF.

This clonotype occurred many times. This chain links TRBV7-9 with TRBJ1-1; D unresolved. Trimming stripped 3 bases from V and 10 bases from J, with 12 bases between. Germline V gene data show CDR1 as SEHNR and CDR2 as FQNEAQ (reference sequence). The CDR3 spans 12 residues. CDR3 in DNA: TGTGCCAGCAGCTTCGACGGGTCGGGAGCTTTCTTT. As protein: CASSFDGSGAFF.

The chain couples TRBV29-1 to TRBJ1-5; D unresolved. In germline, CDR1 is SQVTM, CDR2 ANQGSEA. The CDR3 spans 13 residues. Trimming removed 7 bases at V and 4 bases at J, with 14 bases between. CDR3: CSAGRGENQPQHF. CDR3 in DNA: TGCAGCGCCGGACGGGGAGAAAATCAGCCCCAGCATTTT.

This clonotype was detected only a few times. The rearrangement links TRBV7-2 to TRBJ1-1; D remains unclear. The V end lost 5 bases, the J end lost 0 bases, and 13 bases lay between the germline ends. From germline, CDR1 is SGHTA and CDR2 FQGNSA. The CDR3 runs to 15 residues. The CDR3 DNA sequence: TGTGCCAGCAGCCCGCGGAGGCTACTGAACACTGAAGCTTTCTTT. Residues: CASSPRRLLNTEAFF.